This TCR beta chain stems from a study of Ad26.COV2.S vaccination and SARS-CoV-2 variants. Study in general: Ad26.COV2.S shots went into the muscle once or twice, 56 days apart. General study findings and limits: Following vaccination, spike-specific CD8+ and CD4+ T cell responses reportedly exhibited substantial breadth. It was found that vaccine and placebo recipients had similar non-spike TCR breadth.

A remark on this clone: Its specificity is not known.

TCRdb's copy holds only in-frame clones and misses some; the assay was immunoSEQ multiplex PCR. The sample has roughly 400,000 clones, over 75% seen once; the top ten hold 1.5% to 2%. Germline V gives CDR1 MNHNS, CDR2 SASEGT. The CDR3 has 14 amino acids. V was clipped by 2 bases and J by 2 bases, with 10 bases between them. As to treatment: roughly 18 received Ad26.COV2.S at low or high dose, single or two shots; about 5 received placebo; per-sample allocation not given. Samples came from day 63 after the first vaccine or placebo injection. It was an adult aged 18-55 years in Boston who was the donor.

The chain employs TRBV6-1 and TRBJ2-7; D gene unclear. The sequence derives from a person between 18 and 65 years old who received the Ad26.COV2.S COVID-19 vaccine or a placebo. The specimen was peripheral blood, collected in a trial of Ad26.COV2.S vaccine versus placebo. The CDR3 bases are TGTGCCAGCAGTGAATTCGTCGGGCCCTACGAGCAGTACTTC. Translating it yields CASSEFVGPYEQYF.